This T cell receptor beta chain is from a study of cytomegalovirus exposure and HLA in healthy donors. Study in general: The 110 or so validation repertoires used the same platform as the roughly 670 first-cohort repertoires, a later analysis reported. Study-wide findings and caveats: Testing in vitro showed three CMV-associated chains specific for CMV antigens. Researchers catalogued about 160 TCR beta chains as cytomegalovirus-associated. Most TCR sequences proved rare, with some public TCRs found in many donors.

The trim removed 6 bases at V and 5 bases at J, leaving 5 bases unmatched. Germline lookup yields CDR1 KGHSH and CDR2 LQKENI. The CDR3 extends over 13 amino acids. For this clone: Its specificity is not known.

Clones were read by immunoSEQ multiplex PCR, and TCRdb kept only the in-frame ones, dropping some. The sample consists of tens of thousands of clones, 93% of them appearing once. The rearrangement links TRBV18 to TRBJ1-2; TRBD1 aligns across 8 bases. Sample: PBMCs. The TCR originated in a woman aged 25 to 45 in good health and CMV-seronegative. The CDR3 reads CASSPDRAYGYTF. The CDR3 DNA reads TGTGCCAGCTCCCCGGACAGGGCATATGGCTACACCTTC.